These T cell receptor beta chains were read from a single sample in a study of CD8 T cells in Susac syndrome. TCRdb called the immunoSEQ multiplex PCR reads again in MiXCR, with one record for every CDR3 protein. The table includes about 53,000 distinct CDR3 sequences, 95% detected once. What was sequenced was CD8+ T cells from PBMCs. Every receptor here comes from a human donor with Susac syndrome. Each CDR3 is given with its conserved first and last residue. D genes are given only for firm matches. Only some rows state a clone size, as once, few, many or a class for expanded clones.

J: TRBJ2-7
D: NA
size: NA
V: TRBV20-1
CDR3: CSASPQNYEQYF
DNA: TGCAGTGCTAGCCCCCAGAACTACGAGCAGTACTTC

J: TRBJ2-3
D: NA
size: NA
V: TRBV20-1
CDR3: CSALEAIDLTDTQYF
DNA: TGCAGTGCTCTCGAGGCGATAGACCTCACAGATACGCAGTATTTT

J: TRBJ1-1
D: TRBD1
size: NA
V: TRBV5-1
CDR3: CASSLRQGSTEAFF
DNA: TGCGCCAGCAGCCTCAGACAGGGGAGCACTGAAGCTTTCTTT

J: TRBJ2-3
D: NA
size: NA
V: TRBV14
CDR3: CASSQGDQGLRDTQYF
DNA: TGTGCCAGCAGCCAAGGGGACCAGGGGCTGAGGGATACGCAGTATTTT

J: TRBJ2-5
D: NA
size: NA
V: TRBV7-9
CDR3: CASRGRHQETQYF
DNA: TGTGCCAGCAGGGGCAGACACCAAGAGACCCAGTACTTC

J: TRBJ2-1
D: NA
size: NA
V: TRBV12-3/TRBV12-4
CDR3: CASSLGASNEQFF
DNA: TGTGCCAGCAGTTTAGGGGCGAGCAATGAGCAGTTCTTC

J: TRBJ1-5
D: NA
size: once
V: TRBV30
CDR3: CAWADSSNQPQHF
DNA: TGTGCCTGGGCAGACAGTAGCAATCAGCCCCAGCATTTT

J: TRBJ2-3
D: NA
size: NA
V: TRBV12-3/TRBV12-4
CDR3: CASSLGFRGGTQYF
DNA: TGTGCCAGCAGTTTGGGGTTTCGAGGGGGTACGCAGTATTTT

J: TRBJ2-5
D: TRBD1
size: NA
V: TRBV5-5
CDR3: CASRPQGQETQYF
DNA: TGTGCCAGCAGGCCACAGGGGCAAGAGACCCAGTACTTC

J: TRBJ1-1
D: NA
size: NA
V: TRBV7-9
CDR3: CASGAVEAFF
DNA: TGTGCCAGTGGGGCGGTTGAAGCTTTCTTT

J: TRBJ1-4
D: TRBD1
size: NA
V: TRBV29-1
CDR3: CSSFGTANNEKLFF
DNA: TGCAGCTCTTTCGGGACAGCGAATAATGAAAAACTGTTTTTT

J: TRBJ2-2
D: TRBD2
size: NA
V: TRBV15
CDR3: CATSRLGLAETGELFF
DNA: TGTGCCACCAGCAGACTGGGACTAGCGGAAACCGGGGAGCTGTTTTTT

J: TRBJ1-2
D: NA
size: NA
V: TRBV19
CDR3: CASRRNGYTF
DNA: TGTGCCAGTCGGAGGAATGGCTACACCTTC

J: TRBJ2-2
D: TRBD2
size: NA
V: TRBV6-5
CDR3: CASSYLPAGTINTGELFF
DNA: TGTGCCAGCAGTTACCTTCCAGCCGGGACTATCAACACCGGGGAGCTGTTTTTT

J: TRBJ1-1
D: NA
size: NA
V: TRBV20-1
CDR3: CSAGGGTEAFF
DNA: TGCAGTGCTGGAGGTGGAACTGAAGCTTTCTTT